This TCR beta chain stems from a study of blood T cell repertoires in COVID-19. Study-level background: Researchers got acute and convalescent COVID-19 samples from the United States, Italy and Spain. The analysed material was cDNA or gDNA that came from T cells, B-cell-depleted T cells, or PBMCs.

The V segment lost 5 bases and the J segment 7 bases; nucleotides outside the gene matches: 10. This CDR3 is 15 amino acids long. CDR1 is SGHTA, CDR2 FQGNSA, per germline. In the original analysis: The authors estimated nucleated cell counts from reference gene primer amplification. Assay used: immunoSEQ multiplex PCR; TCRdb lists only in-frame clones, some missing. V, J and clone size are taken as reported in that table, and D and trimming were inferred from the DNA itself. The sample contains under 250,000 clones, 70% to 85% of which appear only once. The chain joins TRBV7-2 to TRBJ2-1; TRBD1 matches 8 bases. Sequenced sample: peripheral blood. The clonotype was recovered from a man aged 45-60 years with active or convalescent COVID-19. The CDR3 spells CASSTDRVYENEQFF. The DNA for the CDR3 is TGTGCCAGCAGCACGGACAGGGTCTATGAGAATGAGCAGTTCTTC.